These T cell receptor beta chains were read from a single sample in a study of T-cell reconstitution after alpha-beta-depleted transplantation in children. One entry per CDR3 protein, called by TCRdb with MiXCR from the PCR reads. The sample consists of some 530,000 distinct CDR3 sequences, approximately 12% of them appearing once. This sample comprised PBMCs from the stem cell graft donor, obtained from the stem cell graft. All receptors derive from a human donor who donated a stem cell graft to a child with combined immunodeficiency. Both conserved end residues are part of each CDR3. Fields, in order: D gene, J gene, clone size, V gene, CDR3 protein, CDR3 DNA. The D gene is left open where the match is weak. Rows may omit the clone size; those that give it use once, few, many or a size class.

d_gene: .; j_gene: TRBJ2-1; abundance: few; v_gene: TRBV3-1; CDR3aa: CASSLSGLANEQFF; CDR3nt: TGTGCCAGCAGCCTCTCGGGCCTCGCCAATGAGCAGTTCTTC
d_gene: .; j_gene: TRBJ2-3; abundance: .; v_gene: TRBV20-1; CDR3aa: CSARDPVGRTQYF; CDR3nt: TGCAGTGCTAGAGACCCCGTTGGGCGTACGCAGTATTTT
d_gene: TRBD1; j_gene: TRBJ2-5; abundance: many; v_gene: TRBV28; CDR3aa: CATQDRELETQYF; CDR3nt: TGTGCCACCCAGGACAGGGAGTTAGAGACCCAGTACTTC
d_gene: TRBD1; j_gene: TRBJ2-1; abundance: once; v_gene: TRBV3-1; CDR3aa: CASSGDRGSSYNEQFF; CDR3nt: TGTGCCAGCAGCGGGGACAGGGGGAGCTCCTACAATGAGCAGTTCTTC
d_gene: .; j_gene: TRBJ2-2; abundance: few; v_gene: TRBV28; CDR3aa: CASIRASTGELFF; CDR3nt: TGTGCCAGCATAAGGGCGAGCACCGGGGAGCTGTTTTTT
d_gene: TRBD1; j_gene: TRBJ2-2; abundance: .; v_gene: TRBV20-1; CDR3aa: CSAMDRGLTGELFF; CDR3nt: TGCAGTGCTATGGACAGGGGGCTGACCGGGGAGCTGTTTTTT
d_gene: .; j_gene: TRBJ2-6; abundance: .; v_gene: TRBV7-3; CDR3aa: CASSLKGARTGANVLTF; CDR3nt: TGTGCCAGCAGCTTAAAAGGGGCGCGCACTGGGGCCAACGTCCTGACTTTC
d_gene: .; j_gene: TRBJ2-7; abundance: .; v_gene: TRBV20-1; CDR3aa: CSAQTGDSYEQYF; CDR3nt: TGCAGTGCCCAGACAGGCGATTCCTACGAGCAGTACTTC
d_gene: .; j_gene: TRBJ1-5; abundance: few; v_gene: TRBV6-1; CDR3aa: CASTNGPSNQPQHF; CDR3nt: TGTGCCAGCACAAATGGGCCGAGCAATCAGCCCCAGCATTTT
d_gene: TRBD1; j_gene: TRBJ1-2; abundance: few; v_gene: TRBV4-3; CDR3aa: CASSQATGTGPIYGYTF; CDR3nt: TGCGCCAGCAGCCAGGCCACCGGGACAGGGCCGATCTATGGCTACACCTTC
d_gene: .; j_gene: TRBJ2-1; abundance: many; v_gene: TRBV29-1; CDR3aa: CSVDGGGYEQFF; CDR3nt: TGCAGCGTTGATGGAGGGGGGTATGAGCAGTTCTTC
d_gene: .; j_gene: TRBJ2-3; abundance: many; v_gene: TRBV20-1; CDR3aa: CSAKTLGESTDTQYF; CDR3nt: TGCAGTGCTAAGACCCTAGGGGAAAGCACAGATACGCAGTATTTT
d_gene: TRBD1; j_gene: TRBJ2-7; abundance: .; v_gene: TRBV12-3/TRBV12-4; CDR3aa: CASSFGQVYEQYF; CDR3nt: TGTGCCAGCAGTTTTGGACAGGTCTACGAGCAGTACTTC
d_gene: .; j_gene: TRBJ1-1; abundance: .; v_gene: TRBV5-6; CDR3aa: CASSPGVGMNTEAFF; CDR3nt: TGTGCCAGCAGCCCTGGGGTAGGAATGAACACTGAAGCTTTCTTT
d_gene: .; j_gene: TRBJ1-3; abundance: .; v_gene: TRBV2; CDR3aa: CASRDSTGNTIYF; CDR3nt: TGTGCCAGTCGGGACTCCACTGGAAACACCATATATTTT
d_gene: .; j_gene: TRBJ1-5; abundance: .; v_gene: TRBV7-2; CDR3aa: CASSSPSVGMTQPQHF; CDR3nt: TGTGCCAGCAGCTCCCCCAGCGTGGGGATGACTCAGCCCCAGCATTTT
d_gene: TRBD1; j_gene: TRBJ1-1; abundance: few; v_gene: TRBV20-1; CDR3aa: CSARAPLRQGWTEAFF; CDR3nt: TGCAGTGCTAGAGCTCCCCTCCGACAGGGTTGGACTGAAGCTTTCTTT
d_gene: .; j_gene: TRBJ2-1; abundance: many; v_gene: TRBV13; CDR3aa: CASSSSDNEQFF; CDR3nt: TGTGCCAGCAGCTCTAGCGACAATGAGCAGTTCTTC
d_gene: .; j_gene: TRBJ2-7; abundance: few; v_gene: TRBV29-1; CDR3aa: CSVEGRSRRNSYEQYF; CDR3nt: TGCAGCGTTGAAGGAAGGAGCCGGCGAAACTCCTACGAGCAGTACTTC
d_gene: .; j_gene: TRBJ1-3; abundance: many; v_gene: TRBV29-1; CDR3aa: CSATHGGNTIYF; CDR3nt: TGCAGCGCAACCCATGGTGGAAACACCATATATTTT
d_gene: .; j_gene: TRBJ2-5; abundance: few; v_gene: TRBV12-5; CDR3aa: CASGPGTALQETQYF; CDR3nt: TGTGCTAGTGGCCCCGGGACCGCATTGCAAGAGACCCAGTACTTC
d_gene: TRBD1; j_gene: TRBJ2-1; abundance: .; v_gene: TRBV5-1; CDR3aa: CASSPGQGPQNEQFF; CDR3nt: TGCGCCAGCAGCCCGGGACAGGGGCCCCAAAATGAGCAGTTCTTC
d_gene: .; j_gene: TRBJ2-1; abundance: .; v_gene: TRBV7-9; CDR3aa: CASIKESIYNEQFF; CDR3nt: TGTGCCAGCATCAAGGAGTCAATATACAATGAGCAGTTCTTC
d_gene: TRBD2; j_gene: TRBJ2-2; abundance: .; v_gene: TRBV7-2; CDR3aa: CASSAQSGRGTGELFF; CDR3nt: TGTGCCAGCAGCGCTCAATCAGGGAGGGGCACCGGGGAGCTGTTTTTT
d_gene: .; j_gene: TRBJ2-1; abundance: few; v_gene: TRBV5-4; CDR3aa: CASSGAEDEQFF; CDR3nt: TGTGCCAGCAGCGGAGCTGAGGATGAGCAGTTCTTC
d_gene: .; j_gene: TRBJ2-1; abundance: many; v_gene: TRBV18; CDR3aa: CASSPRGGRPSNEQFF; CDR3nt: TGTGCCAGCTCACCGCGAGGTGGGAGGCCGAGCAATGAGCAGTTCTTC